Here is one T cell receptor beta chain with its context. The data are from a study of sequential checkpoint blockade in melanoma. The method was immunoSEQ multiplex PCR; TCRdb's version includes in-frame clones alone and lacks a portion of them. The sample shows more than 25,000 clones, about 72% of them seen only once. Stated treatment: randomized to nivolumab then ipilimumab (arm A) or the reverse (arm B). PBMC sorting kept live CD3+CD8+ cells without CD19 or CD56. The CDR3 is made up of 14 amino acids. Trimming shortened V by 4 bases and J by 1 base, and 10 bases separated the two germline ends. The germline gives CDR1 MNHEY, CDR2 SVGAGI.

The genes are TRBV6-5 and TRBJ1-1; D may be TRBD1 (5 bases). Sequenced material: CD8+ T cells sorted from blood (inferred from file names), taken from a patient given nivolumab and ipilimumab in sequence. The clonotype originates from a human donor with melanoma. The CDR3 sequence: CASSFGGPNTEAFF. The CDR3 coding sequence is TGTGCCAGCAGTTTCGGGGGACCGAACACTGAAGCTTTCTTT.